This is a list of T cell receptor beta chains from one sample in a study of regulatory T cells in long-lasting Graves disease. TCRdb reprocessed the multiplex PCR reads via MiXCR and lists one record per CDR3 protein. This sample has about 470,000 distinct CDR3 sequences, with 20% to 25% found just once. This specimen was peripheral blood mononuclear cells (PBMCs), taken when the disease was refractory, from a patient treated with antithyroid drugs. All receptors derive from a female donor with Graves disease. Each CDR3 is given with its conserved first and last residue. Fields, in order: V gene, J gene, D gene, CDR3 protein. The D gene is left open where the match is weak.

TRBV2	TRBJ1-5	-	CASSLTGGGGQPQHF
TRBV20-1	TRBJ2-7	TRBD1	CSAKVGTGGYEQYF
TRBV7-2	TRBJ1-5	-	CASSQFPEISNQPQHF
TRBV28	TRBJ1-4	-	CAYRVGEKLFF
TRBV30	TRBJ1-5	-	CAWRRGDQPQHF
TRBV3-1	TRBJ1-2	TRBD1	CASSRNRGGYTF
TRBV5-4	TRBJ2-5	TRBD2	CASSPEGTSGRLETQYF
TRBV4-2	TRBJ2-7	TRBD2	CASSQYPQAGFGNEQYF
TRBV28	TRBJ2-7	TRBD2	CATHSGSTYEQYF
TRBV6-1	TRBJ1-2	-	CASSPGRYFYYGYTF
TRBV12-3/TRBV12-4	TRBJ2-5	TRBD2	CASRTSGGPETQYF
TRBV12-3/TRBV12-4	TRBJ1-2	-	CASSFLTVRHYGYTF
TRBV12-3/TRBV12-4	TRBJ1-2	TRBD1	CASSPRTGGDYGYTF
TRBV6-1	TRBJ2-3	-	CATGIVPSTDTQYF
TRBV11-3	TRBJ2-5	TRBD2	CASSMGLAEEETQYF
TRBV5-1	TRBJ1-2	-	CATRGSGGYTF
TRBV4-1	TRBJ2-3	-	CASSQVGAAPGADTQYF
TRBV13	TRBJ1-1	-	CASSSKGGNTEAFF
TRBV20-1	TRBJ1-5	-	CSANSPGDIQPQHF
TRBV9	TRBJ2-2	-	CASSAGDIVNTGELFF
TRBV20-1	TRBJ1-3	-	CSARVPSYARSGNTIYF
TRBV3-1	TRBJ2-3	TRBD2	CASSRSTLAGSSTDTQYF
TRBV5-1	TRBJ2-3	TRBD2	CASSLASGGVTDTQYF
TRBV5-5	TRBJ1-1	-	CASSLDGRMNTEAFF
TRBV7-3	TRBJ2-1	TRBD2	CASSPSIAGRVDEQFF
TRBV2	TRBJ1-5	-	CASRVGANQPQHF
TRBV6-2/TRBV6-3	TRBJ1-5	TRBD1	CASGYRDRGNQPQHF
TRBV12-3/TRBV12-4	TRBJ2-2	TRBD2	CASSAGTSGNTGELFF
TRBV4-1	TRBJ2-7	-	CASSQEASTDYEQYF
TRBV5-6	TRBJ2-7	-	CASSLTPVLAYEQYF